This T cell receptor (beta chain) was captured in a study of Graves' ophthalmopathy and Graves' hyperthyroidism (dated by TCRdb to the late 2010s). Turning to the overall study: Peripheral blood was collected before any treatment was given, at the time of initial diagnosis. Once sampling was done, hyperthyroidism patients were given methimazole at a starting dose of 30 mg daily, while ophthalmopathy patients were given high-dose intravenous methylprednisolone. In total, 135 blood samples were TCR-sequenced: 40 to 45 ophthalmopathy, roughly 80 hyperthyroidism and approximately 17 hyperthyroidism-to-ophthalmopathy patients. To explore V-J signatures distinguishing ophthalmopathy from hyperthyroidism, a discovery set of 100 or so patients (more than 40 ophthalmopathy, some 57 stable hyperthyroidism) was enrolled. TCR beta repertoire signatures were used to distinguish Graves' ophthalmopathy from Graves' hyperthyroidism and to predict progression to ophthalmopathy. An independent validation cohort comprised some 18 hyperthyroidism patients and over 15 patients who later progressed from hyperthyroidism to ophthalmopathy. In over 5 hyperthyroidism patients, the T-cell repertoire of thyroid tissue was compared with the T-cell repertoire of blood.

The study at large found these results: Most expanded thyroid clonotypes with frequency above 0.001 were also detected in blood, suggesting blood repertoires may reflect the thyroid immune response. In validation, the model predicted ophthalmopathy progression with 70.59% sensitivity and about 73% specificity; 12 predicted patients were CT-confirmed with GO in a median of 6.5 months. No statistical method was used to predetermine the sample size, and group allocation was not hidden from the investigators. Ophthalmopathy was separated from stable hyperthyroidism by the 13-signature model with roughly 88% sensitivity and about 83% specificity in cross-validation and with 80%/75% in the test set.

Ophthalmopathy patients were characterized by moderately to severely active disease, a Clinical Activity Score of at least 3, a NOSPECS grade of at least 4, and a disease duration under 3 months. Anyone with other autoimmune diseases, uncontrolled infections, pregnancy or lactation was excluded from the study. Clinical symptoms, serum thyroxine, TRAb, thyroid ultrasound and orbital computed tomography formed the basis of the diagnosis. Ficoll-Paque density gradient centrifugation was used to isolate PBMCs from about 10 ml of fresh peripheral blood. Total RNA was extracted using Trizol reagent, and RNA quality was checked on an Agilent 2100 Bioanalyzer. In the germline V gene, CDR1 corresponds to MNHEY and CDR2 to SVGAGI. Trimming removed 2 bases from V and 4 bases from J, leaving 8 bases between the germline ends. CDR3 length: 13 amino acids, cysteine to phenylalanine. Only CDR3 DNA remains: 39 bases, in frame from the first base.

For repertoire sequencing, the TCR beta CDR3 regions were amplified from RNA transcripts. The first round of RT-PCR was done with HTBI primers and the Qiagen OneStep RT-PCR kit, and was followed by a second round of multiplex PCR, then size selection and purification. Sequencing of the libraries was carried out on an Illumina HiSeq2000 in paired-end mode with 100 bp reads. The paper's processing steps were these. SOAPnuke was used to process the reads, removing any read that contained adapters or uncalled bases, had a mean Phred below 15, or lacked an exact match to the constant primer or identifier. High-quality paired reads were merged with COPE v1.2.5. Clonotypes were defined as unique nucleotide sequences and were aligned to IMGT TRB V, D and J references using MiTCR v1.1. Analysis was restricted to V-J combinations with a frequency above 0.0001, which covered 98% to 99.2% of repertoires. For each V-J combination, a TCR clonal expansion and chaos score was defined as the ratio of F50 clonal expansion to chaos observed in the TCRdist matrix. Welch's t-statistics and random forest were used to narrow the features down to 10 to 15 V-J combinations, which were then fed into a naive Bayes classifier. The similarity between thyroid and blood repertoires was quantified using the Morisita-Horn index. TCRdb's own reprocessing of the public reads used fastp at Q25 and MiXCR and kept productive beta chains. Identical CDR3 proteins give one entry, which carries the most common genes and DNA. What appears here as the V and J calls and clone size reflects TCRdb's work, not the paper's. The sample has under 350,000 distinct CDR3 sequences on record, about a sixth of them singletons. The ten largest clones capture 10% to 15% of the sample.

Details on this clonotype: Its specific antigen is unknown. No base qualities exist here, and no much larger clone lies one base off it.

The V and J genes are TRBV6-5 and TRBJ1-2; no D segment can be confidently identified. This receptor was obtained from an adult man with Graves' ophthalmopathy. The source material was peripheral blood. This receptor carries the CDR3 CASSYEQRYGYTF. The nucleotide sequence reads TGTGCCAGCAGTTACGAACAGCGCTATGGCTACACCTTC.